This T cell receptor (beta chain) is from a study of vaccination effects on CD4 cells after COVID-19. Background on the study: As their vaccination, participants received two doses of either BNT162b2 or mRNA-1273. General study findings and limits: Clones of infection and vaccine origin contracted markedly late after vaccination. Healthy vaccine recipients' vaccine-induced clones were almost all SARS-CoV-2 mono-reactive.

Note on this clone: The antigen remains undetermined.

ViraFEST assay sequencing came after antigen-specific CD4+ T cells were expanded with viral peptide pools. CD4+ T cells were isolated after about nine days of culture. Previously uninfected by SARS-CoV-2, the vaccine recipients also showed negative nucleocapsid antibodies. Days 3 and 7 were when half the medium was replaced with IL-2 medium. Data came from immunoSEQ multiplex PCR; TCRdb stores just in-frame clones and leaves some out. The table lists 35,000 to 45,000 clones, just over 75% of them singletons. CDR3 length: 14 amino acids. Germline CDR1 reads SNHLY; CDR2 reads FYNNEI. Trimming stripped 4 bases from V and 2 bases from J, with 9 bases between.

The source material was CD4+ T cells from PBMCs cultured with SARS-CoV-2 spike peptides, sampled before COVID-19 vaccination. This TCR was recovered from a human donor who received a COVID-19 vaccine. The V and J genes are TRBV2 and TRBJ1-5; D not certain. CDR3 region: CASSGLVGNQPQHF. The CDR3 DNA reads as TGTGCCAGCAGTGGGTTGGTCGGCAATCAGCCCCAGCATTTT.